Following are 27 T cell receptor beta chains from one sample sequenced in a study of T cells in Graves' hyperthyroidism and ophthalmopathy. There were TCR beta CDR3 regions amplified from RNA transcripts. HTBI primers were used for first-round RT-PCR of the TCR CDR3. TCRdb analysed the multiplex PCR reads with MiXCR anew, one entry per CDR3 protein. The table records more than 40,000 distinct CDR3 sequences, approximately 50% of them present only once. The sample comprised peripheral blood or thyroid tissue (not recorded which). The origin of the receptors is a woman in her forties or fifties with Graves' hyperthyroidism.

This clonotype was recorded at least ten times. V and J are TRBV28 and TRBJ2-2, with D perhaps matching TRBD1 (6 bases). Germline-derived CDR1 and CDR2 are MDHEN and SYDVKM. The CDR3 contains 14 residues. V shed 2 bases and J shed 7 bases, with 11 bases lying between them. Written as DNA, the CDR3 is TGTGCCAGCAGTTTAAGACAGGCCAACGGGGAGCTGTTTTTT. Its protein is CASSLRQANGELFF. The full variable domain, its missing parts supplied by reference TRBV28 and TRBJ2-2, is DVKVTQSSRYLVKRTGEKVFLECVQDMDHENMFWYRQDPGLGLRLIYFSYDVKMKEKGDIPEGYSVSREKKERFSLILESASTNQTSMYLCASSLRQANGELFFGEGSRLTVL.

The chain couples TRBV15 to TRBJ2-5; D unclear. The CDR3 runs 15 residues. The V and J ends lost 6 bases and 2 bases respectively, with 16 bases between them. Looked up from germline, CDR1 is LNHNV and CDR2 is YYDKDF (reference sequence). CDR3 bases: TGTGCCACCAGATCTTATTCAGAAGAACAAGAGACCCAGTACTTC. The encoded protein is CATRSYSEEQETQYF.

This clonotype was observed at least ten times. The CDR3 DNA follows: TGTGCCAGCAGTTTCCGCAGGGACCTCAATTCCTATAATTCACCCCTCCACTTT. Translating it yields CASSFRRDLNSYNSPLHF. The J gene is TRBJ1-6, the V gene TRBV12-3 or TRBV12-4, with D maybe TRBD1 (5 bases). V shed 3 bases and J shed 1 base, with 16 bases lying between them. CDR3 length: 18 amino acids.

This clonotype has just a few counts. The chain uses TRBV7-3 and TRBJ2-5; 9 positions agree with TRBD2. Germline loops: CDR1 SGHTA, CDR2 FQGTGA. V lost 4 bases to trimming and J lost 4 bases; unmatched junction nucleotides: 7. The CDR3 extends over 15 amino acids. CDR3 region: CASSSLAGDRETQYF. Written as DNA, the CDR3 is TGTGCCAGCAGCTCATTAGCGGGAGATCGAGAGACCCAGTACTTC.

This clonotype was picked up many times. The chain links TRBV6-2 or TRBV6-3 to TRBJ1-1; no definite D call. V lost 8 bases, J lost 1 base, and 8 bases lay in between. The CDR3 is 12 amino acids. The germline V gene has CDR1 MNHEY and CDR2 SVGEGT. Here the CDR3 DNA reads TGTGCCAGCGAGGCAGGGAACACTGAAGCTTTCTTT. The encoded protein is CASEAGNTEAFF.

The V gene is TRBV9, the J gene TRBJ2-2; D is perhaps TRBD2 (5 bases). CDR3 size: 17 residues. Germline assignment: CDR1 SGDLS and CDR2 YYNGEE. Trimming removed 10 bases at V and 0 bases at J, with 22 bases between. The CDR3, as DNA: TGTGCCTGCGGCGTTAGTGCTCGGGAACCGAACACCGGGGAGCTGTTTTTT. Amino acid sequence: CACGVSAREPNTGELFF. Complete variable domain (other parts from reference TRBV9 and TRBJ2-2): DSGVTQTPKHLITATGQRVTLRCSPRSGDLSVYWYQQSLDQGLQFLIQYYNGEERAKGNILERFSAQQFPDLHSELNLSSLELGDSALYFCACGVSAREPNTGELFFGEGSRLTVL.

This clonotype was detected many times. J is TRBJ2-7 and V is TRBV4-3; 8 bases are a match to TRBD2. CDR1 LGHNA and CDR2 YSLEER come from the germline V gene. The ends lost 1 base at V and 5 bases at J; junction bases unmatched: 7. The CDR3 is 15 residues long. The CDR3 protein is CASSQVLAGFNEQYF. CDR3 in DNA: TGCGCCAGCAGCCAAGTATTAGCGGGATTCAACGAGCAGTACTTC.

This clonotype showed up many times. This chain joins TRBV28 and TRBJ2-5, with D tentatively TRBD2 (5 bases). The CDR3 loop spans 13 amino acids. Germline V gene sequence: CDR1 MDHEN, CDR2 SYDVKM. The V gene lost 6 bases and the J gene lost 7 bases, with 15 bases spanning the gap. The CDR3 reads CASRAGSRGTQYF. Here the CDR3 DNA reads TGTGCCAGCAGGGCTGGGTCTCGGGGGACCCAGTACTTC. Variable domain in full (rest from reference TRBV28 and TRBJ2-5): DVKVTQSSRYLVKRTGEKVFLECVQDMDHENMFWYRQDPGLGLRLIYFSYDVKMKEKGDIPEGYSVSREKKERFSLILESASTNQTSMYLCASRAGSRGTQYFGPGTRLLVL.

This chain connects TRBV5-8 to TRBJ2-7; 10 bases are shared with TRBD2. Germline-derived CDR1 and CDR2 are SGHTS and YDEGEE. The J segment lost 1 base and the V segment lost 0 bases, leaving 1 base of the junction unmatched. The CDR3 has 15 residues. In nucleotides, the CDR3 is TGTGCCAGCAGCTTGGTACTAGCGGGATCCTACGAGCAGTACTTC. As protein: CASSLVLAGSYEQYF.

The table lists this clonotype with many counts. The J gene is TRBJ2-5, the V gene TRBV5-8, with D maybe TRBD2 (5 bases). The ends were cut back, 0 bases at V and 2 bases at J, with 14 bases in the middle. The germline V gene encodes CDR1 SGHTS and CDR2 YDEGEE. CDR3 length: 16 amino acids. The CDR3: CASSLGAGTKQETQYF. The CDR3 DNA reads as TGTGCCAGCAGCTTGGGCGCGGGCACTAAACAAGAGACCCAGTACTTC. The variable domain in full, with the rest retrieved from reference TRBV5-8 and TRBJ2-5, is EAGVTQSPTHLIKTRGQQATLRCSPISGHTSVYWYQQALGLGLQFLLWYDEGEERNRGNFPPRFSGRQFPNYSSELNVNALELEDSALYLCASSLGAGTKQETQYFGPGTRLLVL.

The chain carries TRBV13 and TRBJ1-6; D is unresolved. V lost 0 bases, J lost 10 bases, and 7 bases lay in between. Per germline, CDR1 PRHDT and CDR2 FYEKMQ (reference sequence). The CDR3 is made up of 13 amino acids. DNA for the CDR3: TGTGCCAGCAGCTTAGGTCAAGGATCACCCCTCCACTTT. Residues: CASSLGQGSPLHF.

This clonotype was seen many times. V and J are TRBV12-3 or TRBV12-4 and TRBJ1-6; a possible D gene is TRBD1 (6 bases). The CDR3 is 13 amino acids. Trimming removed 6 bases from V and 9 bases from J, with 12 bases in between. In DNA form, the CDR3 reads TGTGCCAGCAGCCCAGGGGCAACTTCACCCCTCCACTTT. As protein: CASSPGATSPLHF.

This clonotype was picked up many times. This rearrangement joins TRBV7-8 to TRBJ1-2, with a tentative D call TRBD1 (5 bases). The V and J ends lost 5 bases and 2 bases respectively, with 12 bases between them. This CDR3 has 14 residues. Germline CDR1 SGHVS, CDR2 FQNEAQ. The CDR3 sequence: CASSPGTSNYGYTF. CDR3 sequence (DNA): TGTGCCAGCAGCCCCGGGACGTCCAACTATGGCTACACCTTC.

This CDR3 reads CASSMTGGDYGYTF. Here the CDR3 DNA reads TGTGCCAGCAGTATGACAGGGGGCGACTATGGCTACACCTTC. The genes are TRBV12-3 or TRBV12-4 and TRBJ1-2; 10 bases are shared with TRBD1. The CDR3 sequence is 14 residues long. Trimming at V came to 5 bases and at J to 3 bases, leaving 3 bases not matched to a gene.

As for this clonotype: This may arise from a read error, as a much more abundant clone is one base away. The CDR3 does not close with the conserved phenylalanine or tryptophan, likely indicating a read error. This chain connects TRBV2 to TRBJ1-4, with TRBD1 matching 8 bases. Per germline, CDR1 SNHLY and CDR2 FYNNEI. This CDR3 is built from 15 residues. The trim removed 5 bases at V and 7 bases at J, leaving 9 bases unmatched. The CDR3 DNA reads TGTGCCAGCAGTCTCACACGGGACAGGTCTGAAAAACTGTTTTCT. It is translated as CASSLTRDRSEKLFS.

This clonotype has a count of ten or more. This chain uses TRBV7-2 with TRBJ2-3; 10 bases agree with TRBD2. Germline V lookup: CDR1 SGHTA, CDR2 FQGNSA. The V segment lost 3 bases and the J segment 0 bases; nucleotides outside the gene matches: 3. The CDR3 covers 16 residues. The CDR3 reads CASSFTSGTSTDTQYF. CDR3 in DNA: TGTGCCAGCAGCTTCACTAGCGGGACTAGCACAGATACGCAGTATTTT.

This clonotype occurred many times. The J gene is TRBJ1-4, the V gene TRBV27; D remains unclear. Trimming removed 1 base at V and 4 bases at J, with 4 bases between. The CDR3 has 13 residues. CDR1 MNHEY and CDR2 SMNVEV come from the germline V gene (reference sequence). CDR3 sequence: CASSLLVNEKLFF. The CDR3 bases are TGTGCCAGCAGTTTATTGGTTAATGAAAAACTGTTTTTT.

In this sample, this clonotype turned up many times. The chain recombines TRBV9 with TRBJ2-7, with TRBD2 matching over 12 bases. Germline CDR1 and CDR2: SGDLS and YYNGEE. The V segment lost 2 bases and the J segment 4 bases; nucleotides outside the gene matches: 7. The CDR3 is 16 residues long. The CDR3 is CASSVGLAGGIYEQYF. CDR3 nucleotide sequence: TGTGCCAGCAGCGTCGGCCTAGCGGGAGGGATATACGAGCAGTACTTC.

The chain has TRBV10-3 and TRBJ2-7; TRBD2 agrees at 11 bases. Per germline, CDR1 ENHRY and CDR2 SYGVKD. Trimming took 7 bases from V and 7 from J; bases not matched to a gene: 6. The CDR3 totals 13 residues. CDR3 in amino acids: CAIKGLAVPEQYF. The DNA of the CDR3 is TGTGCCATCAAGGGACTAGCGGTACCAGAGCAGTACTTC.

This clonotype was observed at least ten times. This CDR3 reads CASSQERGVGELFF. The DNA of the CDR3 is TGCGCCAGCAGCCAAGAGAGAGGGGTCGGGGAGCTGTTTTTT. The chain combines TRBV4-1 with TRBJ2-2, with D perhaps matching TRBD1 or TRBD2 (5 bases each). This CDR3 is built from 14 residues. Germline-derived CDR1 and CDR2 are MGHRA and YSYEKL. Trimming cost V 0 bases and J 7 bases, with 9 bases left between them.

V gene TRBV6-1 combines with J gene TRBJ2-7; no clear D gene. Germline loops: CDR1 MNHNS, CDR2 SASEGT. The CDR3 covers 12 residues. V lost 5 bases and J lost 5, with 10 bases in between. CDR3 bases: TGTGCCAGCAGTCAAGACCCGAACGAGCAGTACTTC. It is translated as CASSQDPNEQYF.

This clonotype has at least ten counts. This chain uses TRBV29-1 with TRBJ2-5; 7 nucleotides agree with TRBD2. With 3 bases clipped from V and 7 bases from J, the junction kept 2 bases outside the gene matches. The CDR3 covers 11 residues. Germline-derived CDR1 and CDR2 are SQVTM and ANQGSEA. The CDR3 is CSVEGRGTQYF. The DNA of the CDR3 is TGCAGCGTTGAGGGGAGGGGGACCCAGTACTTC.

This clonotype came up many times. The chain couples TRBV20-1 to TRBJ2-3; 13 bases match TRBD2. Germline V CDR1 and CDR2: DFQATT, SNEGSKA (reference sequence). This CDR3 comprises 19 residues. Trimming at V came to 6 bases and at J to 0 bases, leaving 15 bases not matched to a gene. CDR3 amino acids: CSATHRTSGSGGSTDTQYF. CDR3 in DNA: TGCAGTGCGACACACCGGACTAGCGGGAGCGGGGGTAGCACAGATACGCAGTATTTT.

This clonotype was counted many times. The chain joins TRBV19 to TRBJ2-3; no reliable D call. The germline V gene has CDR1 LNHDA and CDR2 SQIVND (reference sequence). V was clipped by 8 bases and J by 8 bases, with 11 bases between them. The CDR3 is 11 amino acids. The CDR3 spells CASATRSTQYF. In DNA, the CDR3 is TGTGCCAGTGCCACCAGGTCTACGCAGTATTTT.

There are many counts of this clonotype. V is TRBV2 and J is TRBJ1-4, with D possibly TRBD1 on 6 matching bases. Germline assignment: CDR1 SNHLY and CDR2 FYNNEI. V was shortened by 4 bases and J by 7 bases, with 16 bases between the two germline ends. The CDR3 has 15 amino acids. The CDR3 is CASSGEGQRSEKLFF. The CDR3 DNA is TGTGCCAGCAGTGGTGAAGGACAGAGGTCTGAAAAACTGTTTTTT.

The V call is TRBV7-2, the J call TRBJ1-1, with a possible D match to TRBD1 (5 bases). From germline, CDR1 is SGHTA and CDR2 FQGNSA. The CDR3 loop spans 13 amino acids. Trimming shortened V by 5 bases and J by 2 bases, and 9 bases separated the two germline ends. The CDR3 sequence: CASSIDRNTEAFF. CDR3 DNA: TGTGCCAGCAGCATTGACAGAAACACTGAAGCTTTCTTT.

The rearrangement links TRBV11-1 to TRBJ1-3, with TRBD1 as a possible D gene (6 bases). The V end was cut by 6 bases, the J end by 2 bases, with 17 bases between. The CDR3 runs to 16 residues. In germline, CDR1 is SGHAT, CDR2 FQDESV (reference sequence). Here the CDR3 reads CASSLFTGIAGNTIYF. DNA of the CDR3: TGTGCCAGCAGTTTGTTCACAGGGATCGCTGGAAACACCATATATTTT.